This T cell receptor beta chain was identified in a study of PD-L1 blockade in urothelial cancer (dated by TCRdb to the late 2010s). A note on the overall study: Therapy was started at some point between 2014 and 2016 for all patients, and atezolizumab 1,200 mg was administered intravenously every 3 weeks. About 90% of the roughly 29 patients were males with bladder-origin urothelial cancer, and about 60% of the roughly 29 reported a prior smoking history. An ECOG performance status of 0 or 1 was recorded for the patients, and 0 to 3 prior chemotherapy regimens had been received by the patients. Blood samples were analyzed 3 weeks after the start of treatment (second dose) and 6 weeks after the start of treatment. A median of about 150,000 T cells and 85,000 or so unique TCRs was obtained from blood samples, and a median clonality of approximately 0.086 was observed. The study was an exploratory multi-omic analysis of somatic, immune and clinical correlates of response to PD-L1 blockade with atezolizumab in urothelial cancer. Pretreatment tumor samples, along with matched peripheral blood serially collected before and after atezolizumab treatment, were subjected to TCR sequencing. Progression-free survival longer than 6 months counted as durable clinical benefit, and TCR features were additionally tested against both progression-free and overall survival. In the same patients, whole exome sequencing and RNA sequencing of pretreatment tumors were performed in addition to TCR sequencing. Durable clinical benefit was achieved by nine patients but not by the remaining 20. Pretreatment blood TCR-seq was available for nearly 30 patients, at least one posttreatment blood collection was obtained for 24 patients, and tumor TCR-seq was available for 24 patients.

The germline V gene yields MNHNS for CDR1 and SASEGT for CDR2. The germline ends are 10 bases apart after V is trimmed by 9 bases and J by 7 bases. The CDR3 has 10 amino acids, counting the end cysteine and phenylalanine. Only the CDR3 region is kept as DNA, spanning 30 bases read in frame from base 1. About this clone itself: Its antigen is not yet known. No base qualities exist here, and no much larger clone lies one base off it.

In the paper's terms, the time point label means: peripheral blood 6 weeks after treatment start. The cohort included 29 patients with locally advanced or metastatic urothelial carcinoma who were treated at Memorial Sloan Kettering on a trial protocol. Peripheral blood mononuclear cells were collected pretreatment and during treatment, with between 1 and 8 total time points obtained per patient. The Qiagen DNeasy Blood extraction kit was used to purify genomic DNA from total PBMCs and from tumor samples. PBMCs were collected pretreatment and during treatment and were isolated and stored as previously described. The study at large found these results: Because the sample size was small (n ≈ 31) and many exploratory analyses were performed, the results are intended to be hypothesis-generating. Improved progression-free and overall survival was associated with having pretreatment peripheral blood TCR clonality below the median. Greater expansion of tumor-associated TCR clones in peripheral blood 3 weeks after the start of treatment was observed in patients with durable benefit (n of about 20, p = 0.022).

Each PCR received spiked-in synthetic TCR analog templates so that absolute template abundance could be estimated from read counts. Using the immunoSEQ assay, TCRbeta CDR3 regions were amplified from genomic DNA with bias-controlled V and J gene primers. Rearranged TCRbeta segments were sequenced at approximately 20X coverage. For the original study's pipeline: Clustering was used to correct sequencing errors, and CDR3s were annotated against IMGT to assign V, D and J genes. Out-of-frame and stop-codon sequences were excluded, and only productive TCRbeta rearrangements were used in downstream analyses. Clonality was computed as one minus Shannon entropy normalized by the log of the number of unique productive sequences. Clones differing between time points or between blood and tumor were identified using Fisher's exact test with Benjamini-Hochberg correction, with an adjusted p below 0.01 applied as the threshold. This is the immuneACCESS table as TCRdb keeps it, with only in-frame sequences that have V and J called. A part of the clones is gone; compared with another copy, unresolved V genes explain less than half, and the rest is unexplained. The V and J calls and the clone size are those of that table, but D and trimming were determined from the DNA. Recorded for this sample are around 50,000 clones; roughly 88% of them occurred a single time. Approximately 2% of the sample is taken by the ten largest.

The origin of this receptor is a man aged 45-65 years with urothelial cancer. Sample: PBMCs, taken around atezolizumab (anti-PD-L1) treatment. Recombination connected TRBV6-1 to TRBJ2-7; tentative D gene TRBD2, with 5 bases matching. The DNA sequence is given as TGTGCCAGTTCATCGGGAGAGCAGTACTTC. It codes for CASSSGEQYF.